This is a list of T cell receptor beta chains from one sample in a study of human T cells and chemical hapten exposure. TCRdb itself ran the RACE reads through MiXCR, one entry per CDR3 protein. Of 340,000 or so distinct CDR3 sequences listed, approximately 6.3% are singletons. The specimen was whole blood, collected in connection with sensitization to the hapten diphenylcyclopropenone (DPC). The receptors were gathered from a woman aged 18-30 years with alopecia areata. Some clones in this sample may be carry-over from other donors' samples. CDR3s include the opening cysteine and the closing phenylalanine or tryptophan. A D gene is named only where the DNA matches it firmly. Clone size is not always given. Where it is, it says once, few, many or a class for expanded clones.

j_gene: TRBJ2-6
abundance: many
v_gene: TRBV6-6
d_gene: TRBD1
CDR3aa: CASSRTGASGANVLTF
CDR3nt: TGTGCCAGCAGTCGGACAGGGGCCTCTGGGGCCAACGTCCTGACTTTC

j_gene: TRBJ2-4
abundance: many
v_gene: TRBV20-1
d_gene: TRBD1
CDR3aa: CSAPTGGGSDIQYF
CDR3nt: TGCAGTGCGCCGACAGGGGGCGGGTCAGACATTCAGTACTTC

j_gene: TRBJ1-4
abundance: .
v_gene: TRBV18
d_gene: .
CDR3aa: CASSLSVGRLEEKLFF
CDR3nt: TGTGCCAGCTCGCTCTCGGTGGGGCGATTGGAGGAAAAACTGTTTTTT

j_gene: TRBJ2-7
abundance: many
v_gene: TRBV12-3/TRBV12-4
d_gene: TRBD1
CDR3aa: CASSSSGTGDYEQYF
CDR3nt: TGTGCCAGCAGTTCTTCCGGGACAGGGGATTACGAGCAGTACTTC

j_gene: TRBJ1-2
abundance: few
v_gene: TRBV10-3
d_gene: .
CDR3aa: CAISVERESFGYTF
CDR3nt: TGTGCCATCAGTGTCGAAAGGGAGAGTTTTGGCTACACCTTC

j_gene: TRBJ2-1
abundance: few
v_gene: TRBV12-5
d_gene: .
CDR3aa: CASGSGGQYNEQFF
CDR3nt: TGTGCTAGTGGTTCGGGGGGCCAATACAATGAGCAGTTCTTC

j_gene: TRBJ2-3
abundance: few
v_gene: TRBV12-3/TRBV12-4
d_gene: TRBD2
CDR3aa: CASSLSGDPTDTQYF
CDR3nt: TGTGCCAGCAGTTTGAGCGGGGACCCCACAGATACGCAGTATTTT

j_gene: TRBJ2-1
abundance: .
v_gene: TRBV6-1
d_gene: TRBD2
CDR3aa: CASVNLGTSGGGEQFF
CDR3nt: TGTGCCAGCGTGAACCTCGGGACTAGCGGGGGAGGTGAGCAGTTCTTC

j_gene: TRBJ1-1
abundance: many
v_gene: TRBV27
d_gene: .
CDR3aa: CASSLSSLNTEAFF
CDR3nt: TGTGCCAGCAGTTTAAGCTCCCTGAACACTGAAGCTTTCTTT

j_gene: TRBJ1-4
abundance: few
v_gene: TRBV15
d_gene: .
CDR3aa: CATKRGATAEKLFF
CDR3nt: TGTGCCACGAAACGGGGCGCGACGGCTGAAAAACTGTTTTTT

j_gene: TRBJ1-5
abundance: many
v_gene: TRBV28
d_gene: TRBD1
CDR3aa: CASSLDRGLRQPQHF
CDR3nt: TGTGCCAGCAGTTTAGACAGGGGGCTGCGGCAGCCCCAGCATTTT

j_gene: TRBJ2-3
abundance: few
v_gene: TRBV10-3
d_gene: TRBD2
CDR3aa: CAISLFLAGGRDTQYF
CDR3nt: TGTGCCATCAGCCTATTTCTAGCGGGGGGGCGAGATACGCAGTATTTT

j_gene: TRBJ2-1
abundance: .
v_gene: TRBV7-3
d_gene: TRBD2
CDR3aa: CASSFQAGGENEQFF
CDR3nt: TGTGCCAGCAGCTTCCAAGCGGGGGGTGAGAATGAGCAGTTCTTC

j_gene: TRBJ2-3
abundance: few
v_gene: TRBV27
d_gene: .
CDR3aa: CASSLHGTNTQYF
CDR3nt: TGTGCCAGCAGTTTACACGGTACGAATACGCAGTATTTT

j_gene: TRBJ2-7
abundance: .
v_gene: TRBV18
d_gene: .
CDR3aa: CASSPRTRPFGGTANYEQYF
CDR3nt: TGTGCCAGCTCACCTCGAACTCGGCCCTTCGGAGGGACAGCTAACTACGAGCAGTACTTC

j_gene: TRBJ2-5
abundance: .
v_gene: TRBV6-2/TRBV6-3
d_gene: TRBD1
CDR3aa: CASSNTGVETQYF
CDR3nt: TGTGCCAGCAGCAATACAGGGGTTGAGACCCAGTACTTC

j_gene: TRBJ1-2
abundance: .
v_gene: TRBV3-1
d_gene: .
CDR3aa: CASSQKGAGGSGYTF
CDR3nt: TGTGCCAGCAGCCAAAAGGGCGCGGGCGGATCCGGCTACACCTTC

j_gene: TRBJ2-3
abundance: .
v_gene: TRBV7-9
d_gene: TRBD2
CDR3aa: CASSTLLAGGPGDTQYF
CDR3nt: TGTGCCAGCAGCACCCTCCTAGCGGGGGGGCCCGGAGATACGCAGTATTTT

j_gene: TRBJ1-1
abundance: few
v_gene: TRBV7-8
d_gene: .
CDR3aa: CASSPFTGITEAFF
CDR3nt: TGTGCCAGCAGCCCATTTACAGGGATCACTGAAGCTTTCTTT

j_gene: TRBJ1-2
abundance: .
v_gene: TRBV9
d_gene: .
CDR3aa: CARGRSLNYGYTF
CDR3nt: TGTGCCAGGGGCCGCTCCTTAAACTATGGCTACACCTTC

j_gene: TRBJ1-4
abundance: many
v_gene: TRBV7-9
d_gene: TRBD1
CDR3aa: CASSLAPGTGVEKLFF
CDR3nt: TGTGCCAGCAGCTTAGCCCCCGGGACAGGGGTCGAAAAACTGTTTTTT

j_gene: TRBJ1-2
abundance: few
v_gene: TRBV6-6
d_gene: .
CDR3aa: CASRDGQFNYGYTF
CDR3nt: TGTGCCAGCAGGGATGGACAGTTTAACTATGGCTACACCTTC

j_gene: TRBJ1-6
abundance: .
v_gene: TRBV6-6
d_gene: .
CDR3aa: CASGDSYNSPLHF
CDR3nt: TGTGCCAGCGGGGACTCCTATAATTCACCCCTCCACTTT

j_gene: TRBJ1-1
abundance: few
v_gene: TRBV4-3
d_gene: TRBD1
CDR3aa: CASSQDWKQGPRNTEAFF
CDR3nt: TGCGCCAGCAGCCAAGATTGGAAACAGGGGCCCAGGAACACTGAAGCTTTCTTT

j_gene: TRBJ2-1
abundance: few
v_gene: TRBV24-1
d_gene: TRBD2
CDR3aa: CATSLSGTSGYNEQFF
CDR3nt: TGTGCCACCAGTCTATCCGGGACTAGCGGCTACAATGAGCAGTTCTTC

j_gene: TRBJ1-2
abundance: many
v_gene: TRBV5-1
d_gene: TRBD1
CDR3aa: CASSSGQDEYYGYTF
CDR3nt: TGCGCCAGCAGCTCCGGACAGGACGAGTACTATGGCTACACCTTC

j_gene: TRBJ2-1
abundance: many
v_gene: TRBV12-3/TRBV12-4
d_gene: TRBD2
CDR3aa: CASSLRGTSGAMGSQFF
CDR3nt: TGTGCCAGCAGTTTAAGGGGGACTAGCGGGGCGATGGGTTCGCAGTTCTTC

j_gene: TRBJ2-4
abundance: .
v_gene: TRBV12-3/TRBV12-4
d_gene: .
CDR3aa: CASRASWATTNIQYF
CDR3nt: TGTGCCAGCAGGGCTAGCTGGGCTACAACGAACATTCAGTACTTC

j_gene: TRBJ2-7
abundance: few
v_gene: TRBV28
d_gene: TRBD1
CDR3aa: CASSLPQGADEQYF
CDR3nt: TGTGCCAGCAGCCTCCCCCAGGGGGCCGACGAGCAGTACTTC

j_gene: TRBJ2-1
abundance: .
v_gene: TRBV19
d_gene: .
CDR3aa: CASSIGDFAYNEQFF
CDR3nt: TGTGCCAGTAGTATCGGGGACTTTGCCTACAATGAGCAGTTCTTC

j_gene: TRBJ2-1
abundance: .
v_gene: TRBV10-3
d_gene: .
CDR3aa: CAISAVSSYNEQFF
CDR3nt: TGTGCCATCAGTGCTGTATCCTCCTACAATGAGCAGTTCTTC

j_gene: TRBJ2-6
abundance: many
v_gene: TRBV12-3/TRBV12-4
d_gene: TRBD2
CDR3aa: CASSAFLAGYTGANVLTF
CDR3nt: TGTGCCAGCAGTGCGTTCCTAGCGGGATACACTGGGGCCAACGTCCTGACTTTC

j_gene: TRBJ1-2
abundance: many
v_gene: TRBV18
d_gene: .
CDR3aa: CASSPPGQGLGYTF
CDR3nt: TGTGCCAGCTCACCACCCGGGCAGGGGTTAGGCTACACCTTC

j_gene: TRBJ2-1
abundance: few
v_gene: TRBV10-3
d_gene: .
CDR3aa: CAISGGSNRGNEQFF
CDR3nt: TGTGCCATCAGCGGCGGGTCGAATCGGGGCAATGAGCAGTTCTTC

j_gene: TRBJ1-1
abundance: .
v_gene: TRBV7-9
d_gene: .
CDR3aa: CASSRGDATEAFF
CDR3nt: TGTGCCAGCAGTCGGGGGGACGCCACTGAAGCTTTCTTT

j_gene: TRBJ2-3
abundance: .
v_gene: TRBV6-2/TRBV6-3
d_gene: TRBD2
CDR3aa: CASSRAPGTSDRTDTQYF
CDR3nt: TGTGCCAGCAGTCGGGCGCCCGGGACTAGCGATCGCACAGATACGCAGTATTTT

j_gene: TRBJ2-6
abundance: medium-sized
v_gene: TRBV10-3
d_gene: .
CDR3aa: CAISESTESDWEGANVLTF
CDR3nt: TGTGCCATCAGTGAGTCGACGGAGTCCGACTGGGAAGGGGCCAACGTCCTGACTTTC

j_gene: TRBJ1-2
abundance: few
v_gene: TRBV21-1
d_gene: .
CDR3aa: CASSIGQGAGNYGYTF
CDR3nt: TGTGCCAGCAGCATTGGACAGGGAGCGGGTAACTATGGCTACACCTTC

j_gene: TRBJ1-5
abundance: few
v_gene: TRBV27
d_gene: .
CDR3aa: CASRKTGGQPQHF
CDR3nt: TGTGCCAGCAGAAAGACGGGGGGTCAGCCCCAGCATTTT

j_gene: TRBJ1-2
abundance: many
v_gene: TRBV6-5
d_gene: TRBD1
CDR3aa: CASSLSTGEAAF
CDR3nt: TGTGCCAGCAGTCTCTCGACAGGGGAGGCCGCCTTC

j_gene: TRBJ2-3
abundance: many
v_gene: TRBV20-1
d_gene: .
CDR3aa: CSALGGGGTDTQYF
CDR3nt: TGCAGTGCTCTGGGGGGGGGCGGCACAGATACGCAGTATTTT

j_gene: TRBJ2-5
abundance: .
v_gene: TRBV7-2
d_gene: .
CDR3aa: CASSLAPHRRILTQYF
CDR3nt: TGTGCCAGCAGCTTAGCCCCGCACAGGAGGATTTTGACCCAGTACTTC

j_gene: TRBJ2-4
abundance: many
v_gene: TRBV7-2
d_gene: TRBD2
CDR3aa: CASSYGTGGAKNIQYF
CDR3nt: TGTGCCAGCAGCTATGGGACGGGGGGAGCCAAAAACATTCAGTACTTC

j_gene: TRBJ2-3
abundance: many
v_gene: TRBV18
d_gene: .
CDR3aa: CASSPAIRTDTQYF
CDR3nt: TGTGCCAGCTCACCAGCGATTCGCACAGATACGCAGTATTTT

j_gene: TRBJ1-5
abundance: many
v_gene: TRBV6-5
d_gene: TRBD1
CDR3aa: CASSRQGLSNQPQHF
CDR3nt: TGTGCCAGCAGCAGACAGGGGCTCAGCAATCAGCCCCAGCATTTT

j_gene: TRBJ1-5
abundance: .
v_gene: TRBV9
d_gene: TRBD1
CDR3aa: CASSVGTVYDQPQHF
CDR3nt: TGTGCCAGCAGCGTTGGGACAGTCTACGATCAGCCCCAGCATTTT

j_gene: TRBJ2-1
abundance: .
v_gene: TRBV5-1
d_gene: TRBD1
CDR3aa: CASSPRDRGSRSEQFF
CDR3nt: TGCGCCAGCAGCCCCCGGGACAGGGGGTCCCGGAGCGAGCAGTTCTTC

j_gene: TRBJ1-5
abundance: many
v_gene: TRBV29-1
d_gene: TRBD1
CDR3aa: CSVVTGSDQPQHF
CDR3nt: TGCAGCGTTGTGACAGGGTCCGATCAGCCCCAGCATTTT

j_gene: TRBJ1-4
abundance: .
v_gene: TRBV4-2
d_gene: .
CDR3aa: CASSQDDKGDEKLFF
CDR3nt: TGTGCCAGCAGCCAAGACGATAAGGGAGATGAAAAACTGTTTTTT

j_gene: TRBJ1-4
abundance: .
v_gene: TRBV2
d_gene: .
CDR3aa: CASSETGTGSEKLFF
CDR3nt: TGTGCCAGCAGTGAAACCGGGACGGGTAGTGAAAAACTGTTTTTT

j_gene: TRBJ2-7
abundance: few
v_gene: TRBV4-3
d_gene: .
CDR3aa: CASSQAGDRSGGEQYF
CDR3nt: TGCGCCAGCAGCCAAGCAGGAGACAGGTCTGGTGGGGAGCAGTACTTC

j_gene: TRBJ1-1
abundance: .
v_gene: TRBV10-3
d_gene: .
CDR3aa: CAIREGRDNTEAFF
CDR3nt: TGTGCCATCAGAGAGGGACGGGATAACACTGAAGCTTTCTTT

j_gene: TRBJ1-1
abundance: .
v_gene: TRBV11-3
d_gene: .
CDR3aa: CASSPSRGGTEAFF
CDR3nt: TGTGCCAGCAGCCCTTCACGGGGAGGCACTGAAGCTTTCTTT

j_gene: TRBJ2-7
abundance: .
v_gene: TRBV5-1
d_gene: .
CDR3aa: CASSLVLATYEQYF
CDR3nt: TGCGCCAGCAGCTTGGTTCTGGCCACCTACGAGCAGTACTTC

j_gene: TRBJ1-1
abundance: .
v_gene: TRBV4-3
d_gene: .
CDR3aa: CASSPGRTGTEAFF
CDR3nt: TGCGCCAGCAGCCCAGGCCGCACAGGGACTGAAGCTTTCTTT

j_gene: TRBJ2-1
abundance: few
v_gene: TRBV10-3
d_gene: .
CDR3aa: CAISEPAGADYNEQFF
CDR3nt: TGTGCCATCAGTGAGCCCGCGGGCGCCGACTACAATGAGCAGTTCTTC

j_gene: TRBJ1-4
abundance: .
v_gene: TRBV27
d_gene: .
CDR3aa: CASSSGQYNEKLFF
CDR3nt: TGTGCCAGCAGTTCTGGACAGTATAATGAAAAACTGTTTTTT

j_gene: TRBJ1-4
abundance: .
v_gene: TRBV7-2
d_gene: .
CDR3aa: CASSFTLGEKLFF
CDR3nt: TGTGCCAGCAGCTTCACCCTTGGGGAAAAACTGTTTTTT